These T cell receptor beta chains were read from a single sample in a study of siplizumab effects on memory and regulatory T cells. Here immunoSEQ multiplex PCR was the method, and the copy in TCRdb shows in-frame clones only, minus some. Among approximately 92,000 clones listed, about 93% were seen once. Material for sequencing was non-Treg CD4+ T cells sorted from blood. Receptor source: a human donor in good health. The CDR3 runs from the conserved cysteine through the conserved F or W. The order of the fields is clone size, D gene, J gene, V gene, CDR3 protein, CDR3 DNA. D genes are given only for firm matches. The size entry is marked missing in some rows and otherwise reads once, few, many or a size class.

abundance: -
d_gene: -
j_gene: TRBJ2-2
v_gene: TRBV5-1
CDR3aa: CASSLDPSISGELFF
CDR3nt: TGCGCCAGCAGCCTGGATCCTTCTATCTCCGGGGAGCTGTTTTTT

abundance: -
d_gene: -
j_gene: TRBJ2-2
v_gene: TRBV29-1
CDR3aa: CSVETGVGGELFF
CDR3nt: TGCAGCGTTGAAACGGGAGTGGGCGGGGAGCTGTTTTTT

abundance: -
d_gene: -
j_gene: TRBJ2-2
v_gene: TRBV6-1
CDR3aa: CASSEAQRLGELFF
CDR3nt: TGTGCCAGCAGTGAAGCGCAGCGGCTCGGGGAGCTGTTTTTT

abundance: -
d_gene: -
j_gene: TRBJ2-7
v_gene: TRBV7-2
CDR3aa: CASSLAGPPEQYF
CDR3nt: TGTGCCAGCAGCTTAGCGGGCCCCCCCGAGCAGTACTTC

abundance: -
d_gene: -
j_gene: TRBJ1-1
v_gene: TRBV23-1
CDR3aa: CASSHDPPDTEAFF
CDR3nt: TGCGCCAGCAGTCACGACCCCCCGGACACTGAAGCTTTCTTT

abundance: -
d_gene: -
j_gene: TRBJ2-3
v_gene: TRBV11-2
CDR3aa: CASSLMGGAVMGDTQYF
CDR3nt: TGTGCCAGCAGCTTAATGGGGGGGGCCGTTATGGGAGATACGCAGTATTTT

abundance: -
d_gene: TRBD1
j_gene: TRBJ1-1
v_gene: TRBV27
CDR3aa: CASSFQGGTEAFF
CDR3nt: TGTGCCAGCAGTTTCCAGGGGGGGACTGAAGCTTTCTTT

abundance: -
d_gene: -
j_gene: TRBJ1-5
v_gene: TRBV19
CDR3aa: CASRPGGGQPQHF
CDR3nt: TGTGCCAGTAGGCCGGGGGGGGGACAGCCCCAGCATTTT

abundance: -
d_gene: -
j_gene: TRBJ2-7
v_gene: TRBV7-9
CDR3aa: CASSARGRPSYEQYF
CDR3nt: TGTGCCAGCAGCGCCCGGGGCAGGCCCTCCTACGAGCAGTACTTC

abundance: -
d_gene: -
j_gene: TRBJ1-2
v_gene: TRBV9
CDR3aa: CASSVLAQQANYGYTF
CDR3nt: TGTGCCAGCAGCGTCTTGGCTCAACAGGCGAACTATGGCTACACCTTC

abundance: -
d_gene: -
j_gene: TRBJ1-1
v_gene: TRBV9
CDR3aa: CASSVAGANTEAFF
CDR3nt: TGTGCCAGCAGCGTAGCAGGAGCGAACACTGAAGCTTTCTTT

abundance: -
d_gene: -
j_gene: TRBJ2-3
v_gene: TRBV2
CDR3aa: CASRSGGGTQYF
CDR3nt: TGTGCCAGCAGGTCGGGTGGAGGTACGCAGTATTTT

abundance: -
d_gene: -
j_gene: TRBJ1-5
v_gene: TRBV6-1
CDR3aa: CASSEGGGGNQPQHF
CDR3nt: TGTGCCAGCAGTGAAGGTGGGGGGGGCAATCAGCCCCAGCATTTT

abundance: -
d_gene: TRBD1
j_gene: TRBJ1-4
v_gene: TRBV2
CDR3aa: CASRETGRGGANEKLFF
CDR3nt: TGTGCCAGCAGGGAGACAGGGCGAGGAGGAGCTAATGAAAAACTGTTTTTT

abundance: -
d_gene: TRBD2
j_gene: TRBJ2-1
v_gene: TRBV30
CDR3aa: CAWSVRLAGVGEQFF
CDR3nt: TGTGCCTGGAGTGTAAGGCTAGCGGGAGTAGGGGAGCAGTTCTTC

abundance: -
d_gene: -
j_gene: TRBJ1-2
v_gene: TRBV5-1
CDR3aa: CASSLGTEGYGYTF
CDR3nt: TGCGCCAGCAGCTTGGGTACCGAAGGCTATGGCTACACCTTC

abundance: -
d_gene: TRBD2
j_gene: TRBJ2-1
v_gene: TRBV5-4
CDR3aa: CASSSGKYNEQFF
CDR3nt: TGTGCCAGCAGCAGCGGGAAGTACAATGAGCAGTTCTTC

abundance: medium-sized
d_gene: -
j_gene: TRBJ1-2
v_gene: TRBV25-1
CDR3aa: CASSEFGLSIYGYTF
CDR3nt: TGTGCCAGCAGTGAATTTGGGTTGTCTATTTATGGCTACACCTTC

abundance: -
d_gene: -
j_gene: TRBJ2-7
v_gene: TRBV10-2
CDR3aa: CASSVTATSYEQYF
CDR3nt: TGCGCCAGCAGTGTAACAGCAACTTCCTACGAGCAGTACTTC

abundance: -
d_gene: TRBD2
j_gene: TRBJ2-1
v_gene: TRBV30
CDR3aa: CAWSVRASGYNEQFF
CDR3nt: TGTGCCTGGAGTGTAAGGGCTAGCGGATACAATGAGCAGTTCTTC

abundance: -
d_gene: TRBD2
j_gene: TRBJ2-7
v_gene: TRBV2
CDR3aa: CASNPRSGSGEQYF
CDR3nt: TGTGCCAGCAACCCGAGGTCGGGTAGCGGGGAGCAGTACTTC

abundance: -
d_gene: -
j_gene: TRBJ2-1
v_gene: TRBV19
CDR3aa: CASSRTTFTGHEQFF
CDR3nt: TGTGCCAGTAGTCGCACCACTTTTACGGGGCATGAGCAGTTCTTC

abundance: -
d_gene: TRBD2
j_gene: TRBJ2-2
v_gene: TRBV19
CDR3aa: CASSTRLAATHNTGELFF
CDR3nt: TGTGCCAGTAGTACTCGGCTAGCGGCAACTCACAACACCGGGGAGCTGTTTTTT

abundance: -
d_gene: TRBD1
j_gene: TRBJ1-1
v_gene: TRBV28
CDR3aa: CASSSNKQGREAFF
CDR3nt: TGTGCCAGCAGTTCGAATAAACAGGGGAGGGAAGCTTTCTTT

abundance: -
d_gene: TRBD1
j_gene: TRBJ2-3
v_gene: TRBV2
CDR3aa: CASDSGQGAEDTQYF
CDR3nt: TGTGCCAGCGACTCGGGACAGGGGGCTGAAGATACGCAGTATTTT

abundance: -
d_gene: -
j_gene: TRBJ2-3
v_gene: TRBV7-9
CDR3aa: CASSLIGSTDTQYF
CDR3nt: TGTGCCAGCAGCTTAATCGGTTCCACAGATACGCAGTATTTT

abundance: -
d_gene: TRBD1
j_gene: TRBJ2-5
v_gene: TRBV10-3
CDR3aa: CAISGHRGIQETQYF
CDR3nt: TGTGCCATCAGTGGACACAGGGGGATTCAAGAGACCCAGTACTTC

abundance: -
d_gene: -
j_gene: TRBJ1-1
v_gene: TRBV6-5
CDR3aa: CASSSRMGAFF
CDR3nt: TGTGCCAGCAGCTCCCGTATGGGAGCTTTCTTT

abundance: -
d_gene: -
j_gene: TRBJ2-2
v_gene: TRBV7-3
CDR3aa: CASSFRPQGYANTGELFF
CDR3nt: TGTGCCAGCAGCTTTAGACCACAGGGTTACGCGAACACCGGGGAGCTGTTTTTT

abundance: -
d_gene: -
j_gene: TRBJ2-2
v_gene: TRBV2
CDR3aa: CASSEFREVKLFF
CDR3nt: TGTGCCAGCAGTGAGTTTAGGGAGGTGAAGCTGTTTTTT

abundance: -
d_gene: TRBD2
j_gene: TRBJ2-1
v_gene: TRBV5-1
CDR3aa: CASSPMGGRVNEQFF
CDR3nt: TGCGCCAGCAGCCCCATGGGCGGGAGGGTTAATGAGCAGTTCTTC

abundance: -
d_gene: -
j_gene: TRBJ2-7
v_gene: TRBV21-1
CDR3aa: CASSKPPGSYEQYF
CDR3nt: TGTGCCAGCAGCAAACCCCCGGGTTCCTACGAGCAGTACTTC

abundance: -
d_gene: -
j_gene: TRBJ1-2
v_gene: TRBV28
CDR3aa: CASSSRGYGYTF
CDR3nt: TGTGCCAGCAGTTCAAGGGGATATGGCTACACCTTC

abundance: -
d_gene: TRBD2
j_gene: TRBJ2-7
v_gene: TRBV7-3
CDR3aa: CASSLLAGEGYEQYF
CDR3nt: TGTGCCAGCAGCTTGCTAGCGGGAGAGGGCTACGAGCAGTACTTC

abundance: -
d_gene: -
j_gene: TRBJ2-1
v_gene: TRBV5-1
CDR3aa: CASSLVANEQFF
CDR3nt: TGCGCCAGCAGCTTGGTCGCGAATGAGCAGTTCTTC

abundance: -
d_gene: -
j_gene: TRBJ2-7
v_gene: TRBV11-2
CDR3aa: CASNRAHEQYF
CDR3nt: TGTGCCAGCAACCGGGCCCACGAGCAGTACTTC

abundance: once
d_gene: TRBD1
j_gene: TRBJ2-7
v_gene: TRBV25-1
CDR3aa: CASSGSGDRGTWQQYF
CDR3nt: TGTGCCAGCAGCGGGTCGGGGGACAGGGGGACGTGGCAGCAGTACTTC

abundance: -
d_gene: -
j_gene: TRBJ2-3
v_gene: TRBV18
CDR3aa: CASSLTPAAVSTDTQYF
CDR3nt: TGTGCCAGCTCACTGACCCCCGCGGCGGTCAGCACAGATACGCAGTATTTT

abundance: -
d_gene: TRBD2
j_gene: TRBJ2-1
v_gene: TRBV27
CDR3aa: CASSPRTSGPYNEQFF
CDR3nt: TGTGCCAGCAGTCCCCGGACTAGCGGGCCCTACAATGAGCAGTTCTTC

abundance: -
d_gene: -
j_gene: TRBJ2-5
v_gene: TRBV2
CDR3aa: CASSGEMEGTQYF
CDR3nt: TGTGCCAGCAGTGGTGAAATGGAGGGGACCCAGTACTTC

abundance: -
d_gene: -
j_gene: TRBJ1-5
v_gene: TRBV19
CDR3aa: CASSKASVAGHQIQPQHF
CDR3nt: TGTGCCAGTAGTAAGGCGAGTGTGGCGGGACACCAGATTCAGCCCCAGCATTTT

abundance: -
d_gene: -
j_gene: TRBJ2-7
v_gene: TRBV6-6
CDR3aa: CASSYRVIGYYEQYF
CDR3nt: TGTGCCAGCAGTTATCGGGTGATAGGGTACTACGAGCAGTACTTC

abundance: -
d_gene: -
j_gene: TRBJ1-4
v_gene: TRBV5-1
CDR3aa: CASSLRAAHEKLFF
CDR3nt: TGCGCCAGCAGCTTGAGGGCAGCCCATGAAAAACTGTTTTTT

abundance: -
d_gene: -
j_gene: TRBJ1-2
v_gene: TRBV2
CDR3aa: CASGVYYGYTF
CDR3nt: TGTGCCTCCGGGGTTTATTATGGCTACACCTTC

abundance: -
d_gene: TRBD1
j_gene: TRBJ1-5
v_gene: TRBV28
CDR3aa: CASITTGGALNQPQHF
CDR3nt: TGTGCCAGCATTACGACAGGGGGGGCTCTTAATCAGCCCCAGCATTTT

abundance: -
d_gene: -
j_gene: TRBJ1-2
v_gene: TRBV2
CDR3aa: CASDRTGSNYGYTF
CDR3nt: TGTGCCAGCGACAGGACGGGATCTAACTATGGCTACACCTTC

abundance: -
d_gene: TRBD2
j_gene: TRBJ2-3
v_gene: TRBV7-3
CDR3aa: CASSRNRRGDHLDTQYF
CDR3nt: TGTGCCAGCAGCCGGAACCGACGGGGGGATCATCTTGATACGCAGTATTTT

abundance: -
d_gene: TRBD2
j_gene: TRBJ2-1
v_gene: TRBV12-5
CDR3aa: CASALAGGPHSNEQFF
CDR3nt: TGTGCTAGTGCCCTAGCGGGAGGGCCCCATTCAAATGAGCAGTTCTTC

abundance: -
d_gene: -
j_gene: TRBJ2-7
v_gene: TRBV7-8
CDR3aa: CASRIGGLSYEQYF
CDR3nt: TGTGCCAGCAGAATAGGGGGATTGTCCTACGAGCAGTACTTC

abundance: -
d_gene: -
j_gene: TRBJ2-5
v_gene: TRBV6-1
CDR3aa: CASSDPGFVETQYF
CDR3nt: TGTGCCAGCAGTGACCCGGGATTTGTCGAGACCCAGTACTTC

abundance: -
d_gene: -
j_gene: TRBJ1-5
v_gene: TRBV18
CDR3aa: CASSMGLGVNQPQHF
CDR3nt: TGTGCCAGCTCAATGGGGTTAGGGGTCAATCAGCCCCAGCATTTT

abundance: few
d_gene: -
j_gene: TRBJ2-1
v_gene: TRBV27
CDR3aa: CASSPRRTENNEQFF
CDR3nt: TGTGCCAGCAGTCCTCGGCGTACTGAAAACAATGAGCAGTTCTTC

abundance: once
d_gene: -
j_gene: TRBJ1-2
v_gene: TRBV12-5
CDR3aa: CASGLGFYGYTF
CDR3nt: TGTGCTAGTGGTTTGGGCTTCTATGGCTACACCTTC

abundance: -
d_gene: -
j_gene: TRBJ2-2
v_gene: TRBV27
CDR3aa: CASSPPSGQRVGELFF
CDR3nt: TGTGCCAGCAGCCCCCCATCAGGACAGCGGGTCGGGGAGCTGTTTTTT

abundance: once
d_gene: TRBD1
j_gene: TRBJ2-2
v_gene: TRBV2
CDR3aa: CANRGLDGELFF
CDR3nt: TGTGCCAACAGGGGGCTAGACGGGGAGCTGTTTTTT